The clone carrying this T cell receptor (beta chain) occurred once. The antigen remains unidentified. The source of the sample is a study of OX40 agonist ivuxolimab in advanced cancers. Study as a whole: Partial responses occurred in Three dose-escalation patients, one with hepatocellular carcinoma and two with cutaneous melanoma.

Generated by immunoSEQ multiplex PCR, the TCRdb table keeps only in-frame clones and is missing some. The sample has about 56,000 clones; 85% to 90% are singletons. Whole-study results and caveats: The authors did not determine the antigen specificity of the expanded peripheral T cells.

Blood specimens came from baseline, cycle 4 day 1, and cycle 7 day 1. Germline CDR1 is SGHNT and CDR2 is YENEEA. Trimming took 0 bases from V and 0 from J; bases not matched to a gene: 2. CDR3 length equals 17 residues. The source material was CD4+ or CD8+ T cells sorted from blood, sampled in a trial of the OX40 agonist ivuxolimab. This chain joins TRBV11-3 and TRBJ2-1, with 10 bases aligning to TRBD2. This TCR came from an adult with an advanced solid tumor such as melanoma, head and neck, liver or kidney cancer. In DNA, the CDR3 is TGTGCCAGCAGCTTAGAAGCGGGGGGGCCCTCCTACAATGAGCAGTTCTTC. This encodes CASSLEAGGPSYNEQFF.